This T cell receptor (beta chain) emerged from a study of post-analysis software for immune sequencing data. Built from TCR beta cDNA, the libraries had unique molecular identifiers in them. Via MiXCR, TCRdb re-called the PCR reads, giving one row per CDR3 protein. This sample has about 820,000 distinct CDR3 sequences, with roughly 50% found just once. Study results and caveats: Higher frequency in patients than in controls was seen for about five TRBV segments, with TRBV5-6, TRBV5-1 and TRBV20-1 among them.

As regards this clonotype: The antigen is unknown.

The CDR3 covers 12 residues. This receptor was identified in a girl between 10 and 17 years old with multiple sclerosis. J is TRBJ2-7 and V is TRBV12-3 or TRBV12-4; D remains unclear. The DNA end lines up better with TRBJ2-5; the J call may be wrong. Sequencing used blood. CDR3 in DNA: TGTGCCAGCGGTAATAGGGAAGAGACCCAGTACTTC. It translates to CASGNREETQYF.